This passage covers 28 T cell receptor beta chains from one sample sequenced in a study of metastatic and nonmetastatic thyroid tumors. TCRdb re-called the PCR reads via MiXCR. The sample has 43,000 or so clones; under 25% are singletons. All patients were untreated before thyroid surgery. The specimen was blood. Receptors were obtained from a male donor with papillary thyroid cancer or a benign thyroid nodule (not recorded which). Some clones in this sample may be carry-over from other donors' samples.

This clone was recorded many times. The V gene is TRBV12-3 or TRBV12-4, the J gene TRBJ2-1; D is possibly TRBD2 (5 bases). V was shortened by 7 bases and J by 10 bases, with 17 bases between the two germline ends. This CDR3 comprises 13 residues. CDR3 residues: CASIRGSGLEQFF. The CDR3 DNA sequence: TGTGCCAGCATCAGAGGGAGCGGTTTAGAGCAGTTCTTC.

This clone was found a few times. The chain carries TRBV12-3 or TRBV12-4 and TRBJ2-7, with no clear D. The V and J ends lost 6 bases and 1 base respectively, with 4 bases between them. The CDR3 spans 11 residues. CDR3 nucleotide sequence: TGTGCCAGCAGACAGTCCTACGAGCAGTACTTC. It is translated as CASRQSYEQYF.

This clone came up many times. V and J are TRBV9 and TRBJ2-2, with D possibly being TRBD2 (6 bases). V shed 3 bases and J shed 3 bases, with 18 bases lying between them. This CDR3 region has 17 residues. Germline CDR1 and CDR2: SGDLS and YYNGEE. The CDR3 reads CASSASETSMDTGELFF. CDR3 sequence (DNA): TGTGCCAGCAGCGCCTCCGAGACTAGTATGGACACCGGGGAGCTGTTTTTT.

This clone was seen ten or more times. The J gene is TRBJ1-2, the V gene TRBV7-2; 7 bases fit TRBD1. Trimming at V came to 1 base and at J to 2 bases, leaving 4 bases not matched to a gene. Germline assignment: CDR1 SGHTA and CDR2 FQGNSA. CDR3 length: 15 amino acids. CDR3 in DNA: TGTGCCAGCAGCTTAGGACAGGGCGGGAACTATGGCTACACCTTC. Translation: CASSLGQGGNYGYTF.

This clone was seen repeatedly, ten times or more. The rearrangement links TRBV7-9 to TRBJ2-7; no reliable D call. The ends were cut back, 5 bases at V and 2 bases at J, with 4 bases in the middle. The CDR3 has 11 residues. CDR1 and CDR2 (germline): SEHNR, FQNEAQ (reference sequence). CDR3 amino acids: CASSPTYEQYF. For the CDR3, the DNA is TGTGCCAGCAGCCCCACCTACGAGCAGTACTTC.

This rearrangement joins TRBV12-3 or TRBV12-4 to TRBJ2-7; D perhaps matches TRBD2 (5 bases). V lost 2 bases to trimming and J lost 2 bases, with 7 bases between them. The CDR3 covers 13 residues. CDR3 in amino acids: CASSLSGTYEQYF. CDR3 bases: TGTGCCAGCAGTTTAAGCGGTACCTACGAGCAGTACTTC.

In this sample, this clone turned up many times. The chain links TRBV11-2 to TRBJ2-7; 7 nucleotides line up with TRBD2. The CDR3 is made up of 15 amino acids. After removal of 0 bases from V and 3 bases from J, the junction contained 5 bases not matched to a gene. CDR1 and CDR2 (germline): SGHAT, FQNNGV. The CDR3 loop is CASSLDPSGFYEQYF. The CDR3 region has the DNA TGTGCCAGCAGCTTAGACCCTAGCGGTTTCTACGAGCAGTACTTC.

This clone was seen ten or more times. The rearrangement uses TRBV27 and TRBJ2-1; no clear D gene. The CDR3 is 15 amino acids. V lost 5 bases to trimming and J lost 0 bases, with 11 bases between them. Germline V gene sequence: CDR1 MNHEY, CDR2 SMNVEV (reference sequence). CDR3: CASSPLPSSYNEQFF. CDR3 coding DNA: TGTGCCAGCAGTCCCCTCCCAAGCTCCTACAATGAGCAGTTCTTC.

To note about this clone: It may be a read error: a sequence one base away is much more abundant. This sequence joins TRBV5-5 and TRBJ1-1; D ambiguous. Trimming stripped 4 bases from V and 1 base from J, with 11 bases between. CDR1 SGHKS and CDR2 YYEKEE come from the germline V gene (reference sequence). This CDR3 has 14 residues. The CDR3: CASSKSPSNTEAFF. In DNA form, the CDR3 reads TGTGCCAGCAGCAAAAGCCCCTCGAACACTGAAGCTTTCTTT.

The J gene is TRBJ2-7, the V gene TRBV11-3; D is possibly TRBD1 (6 bases). CDR1 SGHNT and CDR2 YENEEA come from the germline V gene. V lost 5 bases, J lost 3 bases, and 17 bases lay in between. CDR3 length: 15 residues. The CDR3 region has the DNA TGTGCCAGCAGCATTACAGGGTCCCTCCACTACGAGCAGTACTTC. Translation gives CASSITGSLHYEQYF.

This clone was found many times. The rearrangement joins TRBV18 to TRBJ2-1, with TRBD2 matching over 7 bases. This CDR3 spans 15 amino acids. V trimming: 5 bases; J trimming: 5 bases; junction bases outside the gene matches: 9. CDR1 and CDR2 from the germline V gene are KGHSH and LQKENI. The CDR3 sequence is CASSFGLGDHNEQFF. DNA for the CDR3: TGTGCCAGCTCATTTGGACTAGGAGACCACAATGAGCAGTTCTTC.

This clone was detected ten times or more. The chain recombines TRBV5-6 with TRBJ2-5; 9 bases align to TRBD2. CDR1 and CDR2 from the germline V gene are SGHDT and YYEEEE. The CDR3 extends over 15 amino acids. V lost 6 bases and J lost 5; bases outside the gene matches: 11. The CDR3 DNA sequence: TGTGCCAGCATCGAGACTAGCGGAGGGGGGGAGACCCAGTACTTC. Translating it yields CASIETSGGGETQYF.

In this sample, this clone turned up many times. The CDR3, as DNA: TGCGCCAGCAGCCACCCCGGGAGGCAGGGGGGGGAGCAGTACTTC. Its translation is CASSHPGRQGGEQYF. The chain joins TRBV4-1 to TRBJ2-7, with D perhaps assigned TRBD1 or TRBD2 (7 bases each). Trimming removed 3 bases at V and 7 bases at J, with 19 bases between. The germline CDR1 and CDR2 sequences are MGHRA and YSYEKL. This CDR3 region has 15 residues.

Ten or more counts support this clone. This chain joins TRBV29-1 and TRBJ2-7; weak D call: TRBD2 (6 bases). The CDR3 runs to 13 residues. Germline V gene lookup returns CDR1 SQVTM and CDR2 ANQGSEA. V lost 2 bases and J lost 6, with 14 bases in between. CDR3: CSVERTSAGEQYF. The CDR3 DNA follows: TGCAGCGTTGAACGGACCTCAGCGGGCGAGCAGTACTTC.

V gene TRBV4-1 combines with J gene TRBJ2-7; TRBD1 agrees at 9 bases. With 4 bases clipped from V and 4 bases from J, the junction kept 11 bases outside the gene matches. This CDR3 is built from 16 residues. The V gene's germline CDR1 is MGHRA and CDR2 YSYEKL. The CDR3 sequence: CASSPIPGQGNYEQYF. The CDR3 DNA reads as TGCGCCAGCAGCCCCATACCCGGACAGGGGAATTACGAGCAGTACTTC.

This clone has at least ten counts. V usage is TRBV3-1 and J usage is TRBJ1-1, with D possibly being TRBD1 (5 bases). In germline, CDR1 is LGHDT, CDR2 YNNKEL (reference sequence). This CDR3 is built from 14 residues. Trimming took off 2 bases at V and 4 bases at J, with 11 bases between the two ends. The CDR3 DNA is TGTGCCAGCAGCCAATATGGTGGGGGCACTGAAGCTTTCTTT. Translating gives CASSQYGGGTEAFF.

This chain joins TRBV11-2 and TRBJ2-1, with D uncertain. The CDR3 sequence is 12 residues long. The germline CDR1 and CDR2 sequences are SGHAT and FQNNGV. The V end lost 8 bases, the J end lost 3 bases, and 8 bases lay between the germline ends. The CDR3 region has the DNA TGTGCCAGCGCACTGATCTACAATGAGCAGTTCTTC. Its translation: CASALIYNEQFF. Together with reference TRBV11-2 and TRBJ2-1, the CDR3 gives the full variable domain: EAGVAQSPRYKIIEKRQSVAFWCNPISGHATLYWYQQILGQGPKLLIQFQNNGVVDDSQLPKDRFSAERLKGVDSTLKIQPAKLEDSAVYLCASALIYNEQFFGPGTRLTVL.

Ten or more counts support this clone. The J gene is TRBJ2-3, the V gene TRBV2; D remains ambiguous. Per the germline V gene, CDR1 is SNHLY and CDR2 is FYNNEI. V gave up 6 bases and J gave up 0 bases, with 10 bases separating them. The CDR3 length is 14 residues. The CDR3 DNA reads TGTGCCAGCAGCAGATCCCCTAGCACAGATACGCAGTATTTT. It yields the protein CASSRSPSTDTQYF.

This clone was detected ten times or more. This chain uses TRBV5-1 with TRBJ2-2; TRBD2 agrees at 15 bases. CDR1 is SGHRS and CDR2 is YFSETQ in the germline V gene. J lost 3 bases, V lost 4 bases, and 7 bases had no gene match. The CDR3 contains 18 residues. In DNA, the CDR3 is TGCGCCAGCAGCACGGGACTAGCGGGAGGATTCGACACCGGGGAGCTGTTTTTT. As protein: CASSTGLAGGFDTGELFF.

This chain uses TRBV20-1 with TRBJ1-2, with 9 bases identical to TRBD1. This CDR3 is built from 14 residues. Germline lookup yields CDR1 DFQATT and CDR2 SNEGSKA (reference sequence). J was trimmed by 7 bases and V by 0 bases; bases with no gene match: 6. This chain's CDR3 is CSAREQGAPRGYTF. The CDR3 DNA sequence: TGCAGTGCTAGAGAACAGGGGGCGCCCCGTGGCTACACCTTC.

The chain uses TRBV24-1 and TRBJ2-2, with 9 bases matching TRBD2. This CDR3 has 18 residues. Looked up from germline, CDR1 is KGHDR and CDR2 is SFDVKD. With V trimmed by 4 bases and J by 2 bases, 10 bases remained unmatched. CDR3: CATSELTSGRTNTGELFF. CDR3 nucleotide sequence: TGTGCCACCAGTGAACTGACTAGCGGTAGGACCAACACCGGGGAGCTGTTTTTT.

Judged by abundance, this clone is medium-sized. The V and J genes are TRBV3-1 and TRBJ1-2, with D tentatively TRBD1 (5 bases). The CDR3 sequence is 15 residues long. Germline CDR1 reads LGHDT; CDR2 reads YNNKEL (reference sequence). With 0 bases removed from V and 6 bases from J, the gap between germline ends came to 14 bases. Written as DNA, the CDR3 is TGTGCCAGCAGCCAAGACTTGGGCAGGGAGGATGGCTACACCTTC. This translates into CASSQDLGREDGYTF.

This clone is categorized as medium-sized. The chain combines TRBV6-1 with TRBJ1-1; no definite D call. V dropped 1 base and J dropped 3 bases, with 9 bases sitting between them. The CDR3 runs to 14 residues. Germline CDR1 reads MNHNS; CDR2 reads SASEGT. CDR3 in amino acids: CASSEGGRDTEAFF. CDR3 nucleotide sequence: TGTGCCAGCAGTGAAGGGGGTAGGGACACTGAAGCTTTCTTT.

In this sample, this clone turned up many times. The chain carries TRBV4-1 and TRBJ2-1, with TRBD2 matching over 11 bases. The trim removed 1 base at V and 10 bases at J, leaving 6 bases unmatched. In germline, CDR1 is MGHRA, CDR2 YSYEKL. The CDR3 has 15 amino acids. The DNA of the CDR3 is TGCGCCAGCAGCCAAGTACTAGCGGGGGCTAGGGAGCAGTTCTTC. Protein sequence: CASSQVLAGAREQFF.

This clone has at least ten counts. V usage is TRBV5-6 and J usage is TRBJ2-7; D unresolved. The CDR3 runs to 14 residues. Germline V CDR1 and CDR2: SGHDT, YYEEEE. With 1 base removed from V and 3 bases from J, the gap between germline ends came to 11 bases. The chain's CDR3 is CASSLLGNRYEQYF. The CDR3, as DNA: TGTGCCAGCAGCTTGCTGGGGAATCGCTACGAGCAGTACTTC.

A few counts support this clone. J is TRBJ2-7 and V is TRBV19, with 8 bases matching TRBD1. CDR3 length equals 13 residues. V shed 8 bases, J shed 3 bases, and the junction held 6 bases outside the gene matches. Germline V gene lookup returns CDR1 LNHDA and CDR2 SQIVND (reference sequence). CDR3 residues: CASGRGLNYEQYF. The CDR3 nucleotides read TGTGCCAGTGGCAGGGGGCTCAACTACGAGCAGTACTTC.

This clone was recorded a few times. The chain employs TRBV28 and TRBJ1-5; tentative D call: TRBD1 (5 bases). This CDR3 comprises 15 residues. The V gene lost 6 bases and the J gene lost 16 bases, with 28 bases spanning the gap. The germline CDR1 and CDR2 sequences are MDHEN and SYDVKM. In nucleotides, the CDR3 is TGTGCCAGCAGCCCCGTCCTGGGGCCCAATCATCTCCATCATTTT. Translation gives CASSPVLGPNHLHHF.

The rearrangement joins TRBV6-1 to TRBJ2-3, with TRBD2 identical over 9 bases. Germline CDR1 and CDR2: MNHNS and SASEGT. The CDR3 loop spans 15 amino acids. V trimming: 4 bases; J trimming: 4 bases; junction bases outside the gene matches: 6. The CDR3 here is CASSGLAGLSDTQYF. Written as DNA, the CDR3 is TGTGCCAGCAGTGGGCTAGCGGGATTGTCAGATACGCAGTATTTT.